This T cell receptor beta chain was documented in a study of T cell changes during pregnancy in multiple sclerosis. Sequencing was performed with immunoSEQ multiplex PCR; in TCRdb, only in-frame clones are kept and a portion is missing. The repertoire includes tens of thousands of clones, 93% of them detected once, and approximately 3.8% sits in the top ten. Trimming cost V 5 bases and J 4 bases, with 9 bases left between them. In germline, CDR1 is LGHNA, CDR2 YSLEER. This CDR3 contains 13 residues. This chain joins TRBV4-3 and TRBJ2-1; possibly TRBD2 for D (6 bases). The specimen comprised CD8+ T cells from peripheral blood mononuclear cells, sampled in the second trimester of pregnancy. The clonotype originates from a female donor with multiple sclerosis, enrolled in a pregnancy study. The CDR3 nucleotides are TGCGCCAGCAGCTGGGAGGATTACAATGAGCAGTTCTTC. Translated: CASSWEDYNEQFF.